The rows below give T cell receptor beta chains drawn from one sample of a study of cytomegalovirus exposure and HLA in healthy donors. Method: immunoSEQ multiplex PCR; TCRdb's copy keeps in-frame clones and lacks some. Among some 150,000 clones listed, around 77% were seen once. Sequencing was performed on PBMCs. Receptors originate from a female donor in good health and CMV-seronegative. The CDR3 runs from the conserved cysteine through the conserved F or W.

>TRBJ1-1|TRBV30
CAWSSGVAFF
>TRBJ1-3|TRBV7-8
CASSSNPLNSGNTIYF
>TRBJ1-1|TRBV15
CATSGSSSTEAFF
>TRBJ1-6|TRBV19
CASRNDRGYNSPLHF
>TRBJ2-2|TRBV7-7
CASSLGRVNTGELFF
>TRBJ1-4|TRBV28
CASSLSGRKLFF
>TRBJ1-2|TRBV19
CASSPSGGDHGYTF
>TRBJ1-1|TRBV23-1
CASSLQGQGFSMNTEAFF
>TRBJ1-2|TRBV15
CATSRGRGQGDGYTF
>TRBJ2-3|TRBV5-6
CASSSTGTDTQYF
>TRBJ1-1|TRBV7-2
CASSLEGQNTEAFF
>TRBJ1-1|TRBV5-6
CASSFWTGEVGTEAFF
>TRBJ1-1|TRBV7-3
CASSPTGLTEAFF
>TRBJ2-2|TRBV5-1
CASSPRTSGNTGELFF
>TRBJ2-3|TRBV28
CASSYSERGTDTQYF
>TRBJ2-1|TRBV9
CASSPQRGGLGEQFF
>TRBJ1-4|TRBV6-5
CASSYREEKLFF
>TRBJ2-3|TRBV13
CASRRLAGDTQYF
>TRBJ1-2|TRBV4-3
CASSQDPHGQAGGYTF
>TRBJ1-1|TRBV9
CASSAGTAEAFF
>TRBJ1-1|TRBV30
CAWSPTGLNTEAFF
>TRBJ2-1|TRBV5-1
CASSLAVYNEQFF
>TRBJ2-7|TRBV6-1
CASSSSDRGTYEQYF
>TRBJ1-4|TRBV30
CAWSAGTALMEKLFF
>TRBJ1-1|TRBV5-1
CASGTGQGGARDTEAFF
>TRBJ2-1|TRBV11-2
CASRDGTYNEQFF
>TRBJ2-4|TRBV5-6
CASSSTGVVNQYF
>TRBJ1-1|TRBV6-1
CASTPREGTEAFF
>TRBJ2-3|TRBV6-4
CASSEDQGAGDTQYF
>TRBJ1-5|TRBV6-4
CASSLGLHQPQHF
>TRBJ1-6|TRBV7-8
CASSPWEESDSPLHF
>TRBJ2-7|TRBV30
CAWSGGAYEQYF
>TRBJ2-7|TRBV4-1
CASSRSPVGVREEQYF
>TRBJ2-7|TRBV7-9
CASSLGTDSYEQYF
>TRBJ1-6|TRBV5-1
CASSLGSSYNSPLHF
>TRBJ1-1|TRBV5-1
CASSFGTVNTEAFF
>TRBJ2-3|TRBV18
CASSLKPGTGTDTQYF
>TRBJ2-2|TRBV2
CASNRGSNTGELFF
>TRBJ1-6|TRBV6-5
CASSDGGDLGSPLHF
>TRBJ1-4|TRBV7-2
CASSLPTGGNEKLFF
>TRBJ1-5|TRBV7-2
CASSLGQGNQPQHF
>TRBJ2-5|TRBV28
CASSLETAYQETQYF
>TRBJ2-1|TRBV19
CASSPSGGAGNEQFF
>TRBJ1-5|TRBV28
CASSFTGSGNQPQHF